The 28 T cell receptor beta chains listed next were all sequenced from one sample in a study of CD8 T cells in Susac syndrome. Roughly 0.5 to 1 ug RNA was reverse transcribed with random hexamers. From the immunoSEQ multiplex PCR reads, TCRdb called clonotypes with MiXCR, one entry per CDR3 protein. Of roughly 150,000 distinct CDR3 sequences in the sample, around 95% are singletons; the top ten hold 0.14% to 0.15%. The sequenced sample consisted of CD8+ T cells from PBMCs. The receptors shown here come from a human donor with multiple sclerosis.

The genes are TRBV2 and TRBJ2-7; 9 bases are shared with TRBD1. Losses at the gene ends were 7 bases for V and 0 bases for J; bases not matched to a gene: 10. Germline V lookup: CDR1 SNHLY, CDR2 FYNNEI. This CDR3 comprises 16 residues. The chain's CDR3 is CASTPWDRASSYEQYF. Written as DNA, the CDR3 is TGTGCCAGCACTCCATGGGACAGGGCAAGCTCCTACGAGCAGTACTTC.

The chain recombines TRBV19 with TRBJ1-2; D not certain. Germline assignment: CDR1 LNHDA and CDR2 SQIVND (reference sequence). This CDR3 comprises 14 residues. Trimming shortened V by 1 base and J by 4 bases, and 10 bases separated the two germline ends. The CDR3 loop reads CASSIGGTSYGYTF. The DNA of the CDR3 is TGTGCCAGTAGTATAGGCGGCACCTCCTATGGCTACACCTTC.

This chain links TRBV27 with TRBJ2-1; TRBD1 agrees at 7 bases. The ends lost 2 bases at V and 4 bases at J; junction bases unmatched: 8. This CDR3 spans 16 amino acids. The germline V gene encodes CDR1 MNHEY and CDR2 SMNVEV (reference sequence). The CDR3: CASSLSLGTAYNEQFF. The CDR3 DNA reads TGTGCCAGCAGTTTAAGTCTGGGGACAGCGTACAATGAGCAGTTCTTC.

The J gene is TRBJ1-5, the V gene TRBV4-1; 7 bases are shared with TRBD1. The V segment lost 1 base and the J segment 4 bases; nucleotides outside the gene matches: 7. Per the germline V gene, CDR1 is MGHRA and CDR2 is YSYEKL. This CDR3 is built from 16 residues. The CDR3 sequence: CASSQGRDSLNQPQHF. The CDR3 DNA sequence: TGCGCCAGCAGCCAAGGACGGGACAGTCTAAATCAGCCCCAGCATTTT.

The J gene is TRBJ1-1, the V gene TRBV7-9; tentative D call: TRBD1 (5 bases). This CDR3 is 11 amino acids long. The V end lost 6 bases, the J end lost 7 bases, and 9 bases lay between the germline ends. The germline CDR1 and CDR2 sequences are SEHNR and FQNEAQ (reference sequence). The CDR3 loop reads CASRSDSEAFF. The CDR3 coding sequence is TGTGCCAGCAGGAGCGACAGTGAAGCTTTCTTT.

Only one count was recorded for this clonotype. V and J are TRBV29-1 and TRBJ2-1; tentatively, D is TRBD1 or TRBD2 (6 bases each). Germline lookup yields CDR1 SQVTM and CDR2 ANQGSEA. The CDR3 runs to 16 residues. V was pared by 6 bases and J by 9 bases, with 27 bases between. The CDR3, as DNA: TGCAGCGTCGCATTCCCCCCCCTATTGGGGGGCGGTGAGCAGTTCTTC. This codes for CSVAFPPLLGGGEQFF.

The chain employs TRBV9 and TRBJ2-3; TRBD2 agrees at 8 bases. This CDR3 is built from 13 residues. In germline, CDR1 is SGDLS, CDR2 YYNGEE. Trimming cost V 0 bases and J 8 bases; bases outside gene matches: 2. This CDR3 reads CASSVAGGGTQYF. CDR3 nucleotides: TGTGCCAGCAGCGTAGCGGGAGGGGGTACGCAGTATTTT.

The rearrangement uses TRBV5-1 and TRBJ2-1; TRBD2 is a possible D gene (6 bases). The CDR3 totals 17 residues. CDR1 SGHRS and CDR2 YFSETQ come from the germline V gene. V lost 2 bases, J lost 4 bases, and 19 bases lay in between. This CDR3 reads CASSLAPEGRVYNEQFF. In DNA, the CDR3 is TGCGCCAGCAGCTTAGCGCCGGAGGGGCGCGTGTACAATGAGCAGTTCTTC.

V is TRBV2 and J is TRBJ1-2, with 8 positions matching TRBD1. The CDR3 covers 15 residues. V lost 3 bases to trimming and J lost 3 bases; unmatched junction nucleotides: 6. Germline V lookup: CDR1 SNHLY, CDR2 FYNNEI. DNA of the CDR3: TGTGCCAGCAGTGACGGGGCAGGGGGCGACTATGGCTACACCTTC. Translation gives CASSDGAGGDYGYTF.

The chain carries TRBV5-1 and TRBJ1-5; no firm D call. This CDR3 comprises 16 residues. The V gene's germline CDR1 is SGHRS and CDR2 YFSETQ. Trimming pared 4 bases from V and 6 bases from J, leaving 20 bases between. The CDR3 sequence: CASSPPGREALQPQHF. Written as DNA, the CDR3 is TGCGCCAGCAGCCCTCCGGGCCGGGAGGCGCTTCAGCCCCAGCATTTT. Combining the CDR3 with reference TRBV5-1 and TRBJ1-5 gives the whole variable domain KAGVTQTPRYLIKTRGQQVTLSCSPISGHRSVSWYQQTPGQGLQFLFEYFSETQRNKGNFPGRFSGRQFSNSRSEMNVSTLELGDSALYLCASSPPGREALQPQHFGDGTRLSIL.

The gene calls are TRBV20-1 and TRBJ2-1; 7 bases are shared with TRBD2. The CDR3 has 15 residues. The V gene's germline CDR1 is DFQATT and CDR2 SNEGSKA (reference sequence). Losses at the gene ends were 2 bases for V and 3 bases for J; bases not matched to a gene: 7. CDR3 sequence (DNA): TGCAGTGCTAGATCAAGCGGGGATGTCTACAATGAGCAGTTCTTC. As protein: CSARSSGDVYNEQFF.

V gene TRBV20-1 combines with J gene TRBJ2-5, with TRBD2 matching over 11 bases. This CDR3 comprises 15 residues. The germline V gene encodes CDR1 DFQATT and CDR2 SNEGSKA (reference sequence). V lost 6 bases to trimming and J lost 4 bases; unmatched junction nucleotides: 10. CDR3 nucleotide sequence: TGCAGTGCAAGATGGATGCTAGCGGGGGGAGAGACCCAGTACTTC. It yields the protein CSARWMLAGGETQYF.

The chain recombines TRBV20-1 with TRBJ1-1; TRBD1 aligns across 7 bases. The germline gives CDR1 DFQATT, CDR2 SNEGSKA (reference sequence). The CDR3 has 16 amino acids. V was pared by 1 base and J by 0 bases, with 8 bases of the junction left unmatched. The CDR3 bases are TGCAGTGCTAGAGGTGCGGGACAGTACATGAACACTGAAGCTTTCTTT. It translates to CSARGAGQYMNTEAFF.

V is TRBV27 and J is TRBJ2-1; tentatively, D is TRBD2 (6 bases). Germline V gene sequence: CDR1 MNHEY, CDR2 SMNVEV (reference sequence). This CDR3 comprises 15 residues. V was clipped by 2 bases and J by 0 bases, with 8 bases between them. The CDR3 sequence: CASSLMGGSYNEQFF. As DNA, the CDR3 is TGTGCCAGCAGTTTAATGGGGGGCTCCTACAATGAGCAGTTCTTC.

In nucleotides, the CDR3 is TGCGCCAGCAGCACCCCGGGACAGGGGGCTCGAACCGGGGAGCTGTTTTTT. It encodes CASSTPGQGARTGELFF. The chain combines TRBV5-1 with TRBJ2-2; TRBD1 matches 12 bases. Germline assignment: CDR1 SGHRS and CDR2 YFSETQ. The CDR3 contains 17 residues. Unmatched junction bases numbered 9, after V lost 4 bases and J lost 5 bases.

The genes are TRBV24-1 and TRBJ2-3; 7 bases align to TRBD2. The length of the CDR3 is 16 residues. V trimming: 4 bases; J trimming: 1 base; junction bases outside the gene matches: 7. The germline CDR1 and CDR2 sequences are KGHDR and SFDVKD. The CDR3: CATSDPSGEGTDTQYF. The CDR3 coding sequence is TGTGCCACCAGTGACCCCAGCGGGGAGGGCACAGATACGCAGTATTTT.

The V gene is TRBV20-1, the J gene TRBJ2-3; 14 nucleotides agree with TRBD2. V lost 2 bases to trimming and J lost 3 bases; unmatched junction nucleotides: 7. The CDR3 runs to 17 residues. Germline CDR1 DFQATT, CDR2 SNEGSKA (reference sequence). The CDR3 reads CSARPPGLAGDTDTQYF. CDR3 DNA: TGCAGTGCTAGACCACCGGGACTAGCGGGGGATACAGATACGCAGTATTTT.

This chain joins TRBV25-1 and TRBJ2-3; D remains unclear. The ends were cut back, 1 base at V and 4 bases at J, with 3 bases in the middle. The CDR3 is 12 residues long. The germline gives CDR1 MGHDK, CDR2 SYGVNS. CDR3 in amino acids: CASSEWADTQYF. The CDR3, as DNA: TGTGCCAGCAGTGAATGGGCAGATACGCAGTATTTT.

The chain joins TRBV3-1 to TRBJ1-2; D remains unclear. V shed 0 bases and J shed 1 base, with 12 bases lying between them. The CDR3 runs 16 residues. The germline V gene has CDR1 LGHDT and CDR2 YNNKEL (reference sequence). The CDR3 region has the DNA TGTGCCAGCAGCCAAGAGGAGACCCCGCTTAACTATGGCTACACCTTC. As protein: CASSQEETPLNYGYTF.

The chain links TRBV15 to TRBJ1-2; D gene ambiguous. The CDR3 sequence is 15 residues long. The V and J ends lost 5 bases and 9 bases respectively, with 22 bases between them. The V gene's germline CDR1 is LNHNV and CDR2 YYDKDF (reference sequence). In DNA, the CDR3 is TGTGCCACCAGCTCCCACCGGGCGGTGGAAGAGAGCTACACCTTC. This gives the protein CATSSHRAVEESYTF.

CDR3 DNA sequence: TGTGCCAGTAGGAATGGGGCTAGCGGGCAAGAGACCCAGTACTTC. Its translation is CASRNGASGQETQYF. V is TRBV19 and J is TRBJ2-5; 8 bases match TRBD2. The CDR3 spans 15 residues. J gave up 2 bases and V 6 bases, and 8 bases lay outside the gene matches. The V gene's germline CDR1 is LNHDA and CDR2 SQIVND (reference sequence).

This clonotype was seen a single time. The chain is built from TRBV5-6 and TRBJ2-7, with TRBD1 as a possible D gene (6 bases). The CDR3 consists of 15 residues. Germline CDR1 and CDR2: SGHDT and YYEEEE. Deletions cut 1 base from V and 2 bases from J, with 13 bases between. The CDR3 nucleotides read TGTGCCAGCAGCTTGTCTCCCAGGGGTCCCTACGAGCAGTACTTC. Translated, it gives CASSLSPRGPYEQYF.

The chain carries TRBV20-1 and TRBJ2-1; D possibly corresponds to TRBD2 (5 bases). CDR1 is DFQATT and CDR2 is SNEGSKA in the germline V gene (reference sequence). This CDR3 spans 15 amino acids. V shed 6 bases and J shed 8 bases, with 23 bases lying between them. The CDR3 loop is CSALGKRLALDEQFF. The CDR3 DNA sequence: TGCAGTGCCCTCGGGAAGAGGCTAGCCTTGGATGAGCAGTTCTTC.

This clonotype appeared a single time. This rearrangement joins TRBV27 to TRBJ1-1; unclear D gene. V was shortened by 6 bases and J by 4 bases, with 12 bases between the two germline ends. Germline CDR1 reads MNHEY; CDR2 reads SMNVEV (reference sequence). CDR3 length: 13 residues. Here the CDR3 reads CASSSDPGTEAFF. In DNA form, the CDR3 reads TGTGCCAGCAGCTCCGACCCCGGCACTGAAGCTTTCTTT.

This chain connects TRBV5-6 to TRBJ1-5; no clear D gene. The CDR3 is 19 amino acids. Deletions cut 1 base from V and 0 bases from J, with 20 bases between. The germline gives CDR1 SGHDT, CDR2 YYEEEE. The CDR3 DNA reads TGTGCCAGCAGCTTGTGGTCGTGGGTCGAGCGGGGTAGCAATCAGCCCCAGCATTTT. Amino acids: CASSLWSWVERGSNQPQHF.

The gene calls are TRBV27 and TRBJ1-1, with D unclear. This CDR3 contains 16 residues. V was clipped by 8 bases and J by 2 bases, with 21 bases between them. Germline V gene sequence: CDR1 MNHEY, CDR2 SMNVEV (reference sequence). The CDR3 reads CASRPVGSPDNTEAFF. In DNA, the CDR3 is TGTGCCAGCCGCCCGGTTGGATCCCCGGATAACACTGAAGCTTTCTTT.

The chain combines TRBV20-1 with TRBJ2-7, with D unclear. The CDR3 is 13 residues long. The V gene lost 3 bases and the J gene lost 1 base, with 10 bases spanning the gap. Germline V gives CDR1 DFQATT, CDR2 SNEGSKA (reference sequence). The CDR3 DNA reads TGCAGTGCTAGGCCAGACGGATCCTACGAGCAGTACTTC. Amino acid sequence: CSARPDGSYEQYF.

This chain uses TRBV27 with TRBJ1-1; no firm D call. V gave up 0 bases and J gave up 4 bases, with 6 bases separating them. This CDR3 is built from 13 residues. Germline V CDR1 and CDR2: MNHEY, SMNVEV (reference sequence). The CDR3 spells CASSLSGTTEAFF. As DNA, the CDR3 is TGTGCCAGCAGTTTATCTGGTACCACTGAAGCTTTCTTT.